Listed below are T cell receptor beta chains from one sample, sequenced in a study of T-cell reconstitution after alpha-beta-depleted transplantation in children. From the PCR reads, TCRdb called clonotypes with MiXCR, one entry per CDR3 protein. The sample lists more than 200,000 distinct CDR3 sequences; roughly 24% were seen once. The sample in question was PBMCs, obtained before TCRalphabeta/CD19-depleted stem cell transplant. The receptors derive from a girl aged 2-10 years with Fanconi anemia, due to receive a stem cell transplant. Both conserved end residues are part of each CDR3. The D gene is left open where the match is weak. Size is omitted from some rows. Given values are once, few, many or a class for expanded clones.

14	TRBJ2-1	TRBV5-1	-	TRBD1	TGCGCCAGCGTCGGACAGGGTACAAACAATGAGCAGTTCTTC	CASVGQGTNNEQFF
13	TRBJ2-3	TRBV7-2	-	-	TGTGCCAGCAGCTTATTCTATGTAGATACGCAGTATTTT	CASSLFYVDTQYF
15	TRBJ2-1	TRBV7-2	many	TRBD2	TGTGCCAGCAGCTTAGGGCGGCTAGCGGGTCTTGAGCAGTTCTTC	CASSLGRLAGLEQFF
14	TRBJ2-1	TRBV18	few	-	TGTGCCAGCTCACCACGTAGGTCCTACAATGAGCAGTTCTTC	CASSPRRSYNEQFF
16	TRBJ2-1	TRBV23-1	-	-	TGCGCCAGCAGTCAAGACGCGAGTAGCTCCTACAATGAGCAGTTCTTC	CASSQDASSSYNEQFF
19	TRBJ2-6	TRBV28	-	TRBD2	TGTGCCAGCAGTTTAGTTGGGGGGAGGGGCTCCTCTGGGGCCAACGTCCTGACTTTC	CASSLVGGRGSSGANVLTF
16	TRBJ1-1	TRBV20-1	few	-	TGCAGTGCCAGAACGGGGACGATAGGCCCGAACACTGAAGCTTTCTTT	CSARTGTIGPNTEAFF
15	TRBJ2-3	TRBV5-1	-	TRBD1	TGCTCCAGCAGCCCCTCCGGGACAGGGGTGGATACGCAGTATTTT	CSSSPSGTGVDTQYF
13	TRBJ2-5	TRBV20-1	-	-	TGCAGTGCTAGGGTGGGGGGGGCAGAGACCCAGTACTTC	CSARVGGAETQYF
15	TRBJ2-7	TRBV12-3/TRBV12-4	many	-	TGTGCCAGCAGTCGGATAGGAATCATTAAATACGAGCAGTACTTC	CASSRIGIIKYEQYF
11	TRBJ2-5	TRBV12-3/TRBV12-4	many	-	TGTGCCAGCAGTAATCGAGAGACCCAGTACTTC	CASSNRETQYF
10	TRBJ2-1	TRBV20-1	-	-	TGCAGTCCTCTTTGGGATGAGCAGTTCTTC	CSPLWDEQFF
17	TRBJ2-1	TRBV12-3/TRBV12-4	many	TRBD2	TGTGCCAGCAGTTTAGAGACTGCGGGACTAGTCTTAAATGAGCAGTTCTTC	CASSLETAGLVLNEQFF
14	TRBJ1-2	TRBV2	-	TRBD1	TGTGCCCGCACCGGGGACAGCCATAACTATGGCTACACCTTC	CARTGDSHNYGYTF
16	TRBJ2-3	TRBV5-5	many	TRBD2	TGTGCCAGCAGCCTCCGACTAGCGGGGGGCACAGATACGCAGTATTTT	CASSLRLAGGTDTQYF
15	TRBJ2-5	TRBV9	many	-	TGTGCCAGCAGCCCGGGACGGGGGGCAGGGGAGACCCAGTACTTC	CASSPGRGAGETQYF
12	TRBJ2-3	TRBV12-5	few	-	TGTGCTAGTGGTTTCTCCCCAGATACGCAGTATTTT	CASGFSPDTQYF
14	TRBJ1-5	TRBV9	-	-	TGTGCCAGCAGCGTTGGGGCAGACGATCAGCCCCAGCATTTT	CASSVGADDQPQHF
14	TRBJ2-5	TRBV29-1	many	TRBD2	TGCAGCGTTGGCTCCAGCGGGGATGGGGAGACCCAGTACTTC	CSVGSSGDGETQYF
17	TRBJ2-3	TRBV18	-	TRBD2	TGTGCCAGCTTCCCCCCGGGACTAGCGGGACGCACAGATACGCAGTATTTT	CASFPPGLAGRTDTQYF
11	TRBJ2-5	TRBV29-1	many	TRBD1	TGCAGCGCAGACAGGGAGGAGACCCAGTACTTC	CSADREETQYF
20	TRBJ2-2	TRBV4-2	-	TRBD2	TGTGCCAGCAGCCAGAAAAGGTCTAGCGGGAGTCAAAGGAACACCGGGGAGCTGTTTTTT	CASSQKRSSGSQRNTGELFF
17	TRBJ2-7	TRBV20-1	many	TRBD2	TGCAGTGCTAGAGATCTTGGTAGACTAGCGGATTACTACGAGCAGTACTTC	CSARDLGRLADYYEQYF
16	TRBJ2-1	TRBV20-1	-	-	TGCAGTGCCACCCCGGGAGAACCCAGCTCCTACAATGAGCAGTTCTTC	CSATPGEPSSYNEQFF
12	TRBJ2-7	TRBV20-1	few	-	TGCAGTGCAGTCGCGACGGCCTACGAGCAGTACTTC	CSAVATAYEQYF
13	TRBJ1-2	TRBV6-6	many	-	TGTGCCAGCAGTCCAAGGACCGCTGGGGGCTACACCTTC	CASSPRTAGGYTF
15	TRBJ2-1	TRBV3-1	-	TRBD2	TGTGCCAGCAGCCCCGGGACTAGCCCCTTGTATGAGCAGTTCTTC	CASSPGTSPLYEQFF
18	TRBJ2-2	TRBV11-1	few	-	TGTGCCAGCAGCTCACCACGCGGGGACCCAAACTATACCGGGGAGCTGTTTTTT	CASSSPRGDPNYTGELFF
14	TRBJ1-1	TRBV5-1	-	-	TGCGCCAGCAGCTTGGATGGGGGGGGCAGGGAAGCTTTCTTT	CASSLDGGGREAFF
15	TRBJ2-3	TRBV20-1	-	-	TGCAGTGCTAGAGATTTATGGATTAGCACAGATACGCAGTATTTT	CSARDLWISTDTQYF
18	TRBJ2-5	TRBV7-2	many	TRBD2	TGTGCCAGCAGCTTAGCAGGGACTAGATTTAGTTACAGAGAGACCCAGTACTTC	CASSLAGTRFSYRETQYF
13	TRBJ1-1	TRBV6-1	-	-	TGTGCCAGCATGGCTATACCGGGAGGTGAAGCTCTCTTT	CASMAIPGGEALF
14	TRBJ2-7	TRBV5-1	many	-	TGCGCCAGCAGCTTGGCCTGGAGCGGCTACGAGCAGTACTTC	CASSLAWSGYEQYF
12	TRBJ2-1	TRBV11-1	-	-	TGTGCCAGCAGCTTAGGTACTAGTGAGCAGTTCTTC	CASSLGTSEQFF
17	TRBJ2-7	TRBV29-1	-	TRBD2	TGCAGCGTTGAAACTAGCGGGAGCTGGTGGACCACCTACGAGCAGTACTTC	CSVETSGSWWTTYEQYF
14	TRBJ2-1	TRBV5-1	-	-	TGCGCCAGCAGGGGGGTTCTGGCCTACAATGAGCAGTTCTTC	CASRGVLAYNEQFF
15	TRBJ2-5	TRBV7-8	many	-	TGTGCCAGCAGCAAACAGGGGAGGGGCCAAGAGACCCAGTACTTC	CASSKQGRGQETQYF
16	TRBJ2-4	TRBV27	once	-	TGTGCCAGCAGTTTACGGAGGAACACAAAACAAAACATTCAGTACTTC	CASSLRRNTKQNIQYF
14	TRBJ2-1	TRBV12-3/TRBV12-4	-	TRBD1	TGTGCCAGCAGTTTCGGACAGGTCGGCGATGAGCAGTTCTTC	CASSFGQVGDEQFF
14	TRBJ2-5	TRBV28	few	TRBD1	TGTGCCAGCAGCAATTGGGACAGACAAGAGACCCAGTACTTC	CASSNWDRQETQYF
15	TRBJ2-7	TRBV29-1	many	TRBD1	TGCAGCGTAATCTTAGTCCGGGACAGGGCGGACGAGCAGTACTTC	CSVILVRDRADEQYF
17	TRBJ2-7	TRBV10-1	many	TRBD2	TGCGCCAGCAGTGAGTCGACACTAGCGGGAGACGATTACGAGCAGTACTTC	CASSESTLAGDDYEQYF
15	TRBJ2-1	TRBV6-1	-	TRBD2	TGTGCCAGCAGCACCGGGCTAGCGGGGAACAATGAGCAGTTCTTC	CASSTGLAGNNEQFF
14	TRBJ1-1	TRBV29-1	-	TRBD1	TGCAGCGTTGAAGAGTGGACAGGGGGCACTGAAGCTTTCTTT	CSVEEWTGGTEAFF
15	TRBJ2-2	TRBV2	few	-	TGTGCCAGCAAGGTGATGGCTAGCGAAGCCGGGGAGCTGTTTTTT	CASKVMASEAGELFF
16	TRBJ2-7	TRBV7-9	-	-	TGTGCCAGCAGCTTCCCGTCCGAAACAGGGACTCGGGAGCAGTACTTC	CASSFPSETGTREQYF
12	TRBJ2-5	TRBV29-1	-	-	TGCAGCGTTGTTTACGGGGTTGAGACCCAGTACTTC	CSVVYGVETQYF
13	TRBJ2-7	TRBV29-1	-	TRBD2	TGCAGCGCGGAGCGGGGGAACGAGTACGAGCAGTACTTC	CSAERGNEYEQYF
11	TRBJ2-7	TRBV29-1	many	-	TGCAGCGTTGGGACTATCTACGAGCAGTACTTC	CSVGTIYEQYF
13	TRBJ2-1	TRBV29-1	few	TRBD2	TGCAGCGTTGAAGATCCTGGACTAGATAGGCAGTTCTTC	CSVEDPGLDRQFF
13	TRBJ1-3	TRBV20-1	many	-	TGCAGTGCCGTAGGGGCCGGTGGAAACACCATATATTTT	CSAVGAGGNTIYF
14	TRBJ2-7	TRBV27	few	-	TGTGCCAGCAGTTTTACGACTAGCTCCTACGAGCAGTACTTC	CASSFTTSSYEQYF
17	TRBJ1-1	TRBV25-1	-	TRBD1	TGTGCCAGCAGTCCAGGGGGGGGGTGGGGGTTGAACACTGAAGCTTTCTTT	CASSPGGGWGLNTEAFF
15	TRBJ2-5	TRBV7-2	-	-	TGTGCCAGCAGCTCCCGGTTGGGGGACCAAGAGACCCAGTACTTC	CASSSRLGDQETQYF
14	TRBJ1-6	TRBV20-1	-	-	TGCAGTGCTAGAGATATACTCGCTAATTCACCCCTCCACTTT	CSARDILANSPLHF